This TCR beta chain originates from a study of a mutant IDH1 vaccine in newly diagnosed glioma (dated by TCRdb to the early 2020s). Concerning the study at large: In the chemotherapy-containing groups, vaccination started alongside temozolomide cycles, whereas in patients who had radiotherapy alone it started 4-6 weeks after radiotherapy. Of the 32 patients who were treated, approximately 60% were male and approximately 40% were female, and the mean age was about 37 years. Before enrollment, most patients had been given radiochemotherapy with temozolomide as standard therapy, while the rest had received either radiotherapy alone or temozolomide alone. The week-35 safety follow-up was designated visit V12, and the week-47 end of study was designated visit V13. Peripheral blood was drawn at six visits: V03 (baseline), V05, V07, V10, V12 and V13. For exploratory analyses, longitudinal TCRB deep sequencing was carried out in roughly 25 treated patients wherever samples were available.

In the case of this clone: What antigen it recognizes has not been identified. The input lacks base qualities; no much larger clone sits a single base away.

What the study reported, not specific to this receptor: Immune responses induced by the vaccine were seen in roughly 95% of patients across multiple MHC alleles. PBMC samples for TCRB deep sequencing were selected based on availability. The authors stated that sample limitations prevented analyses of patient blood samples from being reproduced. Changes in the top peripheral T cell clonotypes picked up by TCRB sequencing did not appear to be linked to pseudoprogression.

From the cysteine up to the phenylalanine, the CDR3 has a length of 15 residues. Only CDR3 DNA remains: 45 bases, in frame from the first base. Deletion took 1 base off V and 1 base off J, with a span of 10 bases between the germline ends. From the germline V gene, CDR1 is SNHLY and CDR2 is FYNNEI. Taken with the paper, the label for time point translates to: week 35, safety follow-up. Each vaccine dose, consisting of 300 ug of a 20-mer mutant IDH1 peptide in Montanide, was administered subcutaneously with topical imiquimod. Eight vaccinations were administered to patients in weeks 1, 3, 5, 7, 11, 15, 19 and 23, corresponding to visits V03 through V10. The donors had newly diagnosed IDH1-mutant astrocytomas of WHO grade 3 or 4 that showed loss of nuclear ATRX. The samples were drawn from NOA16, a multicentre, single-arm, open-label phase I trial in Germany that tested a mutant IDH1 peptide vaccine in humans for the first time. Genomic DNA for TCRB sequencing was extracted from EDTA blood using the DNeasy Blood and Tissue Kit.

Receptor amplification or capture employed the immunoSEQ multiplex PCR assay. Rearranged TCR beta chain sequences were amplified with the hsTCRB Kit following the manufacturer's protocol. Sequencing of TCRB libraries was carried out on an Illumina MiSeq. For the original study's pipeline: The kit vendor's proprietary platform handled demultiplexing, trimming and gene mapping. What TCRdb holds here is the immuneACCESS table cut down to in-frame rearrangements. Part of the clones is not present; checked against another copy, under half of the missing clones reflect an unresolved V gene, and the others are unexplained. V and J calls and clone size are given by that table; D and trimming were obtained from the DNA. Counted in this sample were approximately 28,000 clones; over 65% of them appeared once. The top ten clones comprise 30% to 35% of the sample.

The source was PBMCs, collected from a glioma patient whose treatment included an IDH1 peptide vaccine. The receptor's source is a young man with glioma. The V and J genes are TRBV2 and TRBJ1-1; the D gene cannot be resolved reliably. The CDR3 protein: CASSEDVYKNTEAFF. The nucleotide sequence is TGTGCCAGCAGTGAAGACGTCTATAAGAACACTGAAGCTTTCTTT.